The 23 T cell receptor beta chains below all came from one sample that was sequenced in a study of T cells after yellow fever vaccination. Via MiXCR, TCRdb re-called the 5' RACE reads, giving one row per CDR3 protein. The sample lists approximately 580,000 distinct CDR3 sequences, about a sixth occurring once. This sample comprised PBMCs, obtained about 5 days after the first yellow fever vaccination. The receptors come from a young man who received the YFV17D yellow fever vaccine.

V usage is TRBV3-1 and J usage is TRBJ2-1; 11 bases are a match to TRBD2. CDR3 length equals 16 residues. V lost 4 bases, J lost 8 bases, and 10 bases stayed unmatched. CDR1 is LGHDT, CDR2 YNNKEL, per germline (reference sequence). The CDR3 sequence: CASSPTYSGGDDEQFF. CDR3 DNA: TGTGCCAGCAGCCCCACCTATAGCGGGGGGGACGATGAGCAGTTCTTC.

This clonotype has at least ten counts. The chain joins TRBV18 to TRBJ2-3, with D possibly matching TRBD2 (7 bases). The V gene lost 4 bases and the J gene lost 0 bases, with 29 bases spanning the gap. Germline lookup yields CDR1 KGHSH and CDR2 LQKENI. The CDR3 is 21 residues long. The CDR3 DNA reads as TGTGCCAGCTCACTCCGGGTGTTGCGGCAAGAGGAGGGGGGGAGCACAGATACGCAGTATTTT. As protein: CASSLRVLRQEEGGSTDTQYF.

A few counts support this clonotype. This rearrangement joins TRBV5-1 to TRBJ2-1, with a tentative D call TRBD1 (6 bases). From germline, CDR1 is SGHRS and CDR2 YFSETQ. The CDR3 length is 15 residues. Trimming removed 3 bases from V and 3 bases from J, with 13 bases in between. The CDR3 sequence is CASSSDSIYYNEQFF. The DNA for the CDR3 is TGCGCCAGCAGCTCGGACAGTATTTACTACAATGAGCAGTTCTTC.

The rearrangement joins TRBV28 to TRBJ2-7; D remains unclear. Per germline, CDR1 MDHEN and CDR2 SYDVKM. Trimming removed 5 bases at V and 2 bases at J, with 7 bases between. The CDR3 totals 12 residues. The CDR3 bases are TGTGCCAGCAGTCGACACCCCTACGAGCAGTACGTC. This codes for CASSRHPYEQYV.

This clonotype has at least ten counts. The rearrangement joins TRBV7-2 to TRBJ1-5; unclear D gene. The V end lost 3 bases, the J end lost 3 bases, and 12 bases lay between the germline ends. In germline, CDR1 is SGHTA, CDR2 FQGNSA. CDR3 length: 15 amino acids. The CDR3 DNA sequence: TGTGCCAGCAGCTTCGATGGACGGTTCAATCAGCCCCAGCATTTT. It translates to CASSFDGRFNQPQHF.

This chain connects TRBV29-1 to TRBJ1-2; D might be TRBD1 (5 bases). The CDR3 covers 14 residues. V gave up 3 bases and J gave up 0 bases, with 11 bases separating them. Germline values: CDR1 SQVTM, CDR2 ANQGSEA. This CDR3 reads CSVERQPPNYGYTF. DNA of the CDR3: TGCAGCGTTGAGCGACAGCCACCTAACTATGGCTACACCTTC. Drawing the rest from reference TRBV29-1 and TRBJ1-2, the complete variable domain is SAVISQKPSRDICQRGTSLTIQCQVDSQVTMMFWYRQQPGQSLTLIATANQGSEATYESGFVIDKFPISRPNLTFSTLTVSNMSPEDSSIYLCSVERQPPNYGYTFGSGTRLTVV.

Only a few counts were recorded for this clonotype. The chain combines TRBV20-1 with TRBJ2-1, with D unclear. The V end was cut by 3 bases, the J end by 11 bases, with 8 bases between. Germline V gene data show CDR1 as DFQATT and CDR2 as SNEGSKA (reference sequence). The CDR3 has 10 residues. The CDR3 reads CSARAWKQFF. The CDR3 DNA reads as TGCAGTGCTAGGGCGTGGAAGCAGTTCTTC.

The gene calls are TRBV11-1 and TRBJ2-3; 11 nucleotides line up with TRBD2. The V gene's germline CDR1 is SGHAT and CDR2 FQDESV (reference sequence). The CDR3 runs to 18 residues. Trimming cost V 4 bases and J 4 bases; bases outside gene matches: 13. This CDR3 is CASSYPSLAGVHPDTQYF. In nucleotides, the CDR3 is TGTGCCAGCAGCTACCCGTCACTAGCGGGGGTACATCCAGATACGCAGTATTTT.

This clonotype was counted only a few times. The chain has TRBV29-1 and TRBJ2-2; TRBD2 matches 10 bases. Germline assignment: CDR1 SQVTM and CDR2 ANQGSEA. Unmatched junction bases numbered 5, after V lost 3 bases and J lost 7 bases. This CDR3 has 14 residues. CDR3 amino acids: CSVETGTSDGELFF. The CDR3 DNA reads as TGCAGCGTTGAGACCGGGACTAGCGACGGGGAGCTGTTTTTT.

The chain uses TRBV4-3 and TRBJ2-3; a possible D gene is TRBD1 (6 bases). The CDR3 consists of 13 residues. CDR1 and CDR2 from the germline V gene are LGHNA and YSLEER. V was cut by 0 bases and J by 7 bases, with 8 bases left in between. This CDR3 reads CASSQEGANTQYF. Written as DNA, the CDR3 is TGCGCCAGCAGCCAAGAGGGGGCCAATACGCAGTATTTT.

This chain uses TRBV9 with TRBJ2-3; weak D call: TRBD2 (6 bases). V gave up 0 bases and J gave up 1 base, with 15 bases separating them. Germline V gene lookup returns CDR1 SGDLS and CDR2 YYNGEE. The CDR3 has 17 amino acids. The CDR3 coding sequence is TGTGCCAGCAGCGTAGTTGACCCGCCGGGAGGCACAGATACGCAGTATTTT. Translation: CASSVVDPPGGTDTQYF.

This clonotype has a handful of counts. The chain has TRBV4-1 and TRBJ1-4; D not resolved. The germline gives CDR1 MGHRA, CDR2 YSYEKL. Trimming took 5 bases from V and 7 from J, leaving 11 bases between them. The CDR3 totals 13 residues. This CDR3 is CASSAWAGEKLFF. CDR3 coding DNA: TGCGCCAGCAGCGCCTGGGCCGGTGAAAAACTGTTTTTT.

This chain connects TRBV5-1 to TRBJ1-1; tentatively, D is TRBD1 (5 bases). Germline-derived CDR1 and CDR2 are SGHRS and YFSETQ. Between the trimmed V and J ends, which lost 0 bases and 5 bases, there was a span of 17 bases. This CDR3 is 16 amino acids long. Here the CDR3 reads CASSLGPRQGGTEAFF. In DNA form, the CDR3 reads TGCGCCAGCAGCTTGGGGCCACGGCAGGGCGGGACTGAAGCTTTCTTT.

This clonotype was observed a few times. The CDR3, as DNA: TGCAGCGTTTTCGGCACGAACACCGGGGAGCTGTTTTTT. Its protein is CSVFGTNTGELFF. The rearrangement links TRBV29-1 to TRBJ2-2, with D uncertain. CDR3 size: 13 residues. V shed 5 bases and J shed 0 bases, with 7 bases lying between them. The germline gives CDR1 SQVTM, CDR2 ANQGSEA.

This clonotype was counted between two and nine times. The gene calls are TRBV10-3 and TRBJ1-1; D may be TRBD1 (6 bases). Germline V gene lookup returns CDR1 ENHRY and CDR2 SYGVKD. V was pared by 10 bases and J by 8 bases, with 14 bases between. The CDR3 consists of 11 residues. As DNA, the CDR3 is TGTGCCACCTACGACAGGCTAGAAGCTTTCTTT. Translation gives CATYDRLEAFF.

At least ten counts were recorded for this clonotype. The chain carries TRBV5-1 and TRBJ2-1; 13 bases fit TRBD2. From germline, CDR1 is SGHRS and CDR2 YFSETQ. Trimming took 6 bases from V and 6 from J; bases not matched to a gene: 6. The CDR3 consists of 15 residues. The CDR3 sequence: CASTSGTSGTNEQFF. CDR3 nucleotide sequence: TGCGCCAGCACCTCCGGGACTAGCGGGACCAATGAGCAGTTCTTC.

The sample holds many counts of this clonotype. The chain recombines TRBV4-3 with TRBJ2-3; no firm D call. V shed 0 bases and J shed 6 bases, with 10 bases lying between them. CDR1 and CDR2 from the germline V gene are LGHNA and YSLEER. The CDR3 spans 14 residues. CDR3 in amino acids: CASSQDKGRDTQYF. In DNA form, the CDR3 reads TGCGCCAGCAGCCAAGATAAGGGTCGGGATACGCAGTATTTT.

This clonotype was seen more than once but under ten times. The V call is TRBV27, the J call TRBJ1-5, with TRBD1 as a possible D gene (6 bases). Germline CDR1 MNHEY, CDR2 SMNVEV (reference sequence). V lost 5 bases, J lost 5 bases, and 13 bases lay in between. The CDR3 totals 14 residues. CDR3 DNA: TGTGCCAGCAGTCCCCTCGGGGGGCATCAGCCCCAGCATTTT. Protein: CASSPLGGHQPQHF.

The chain uses TRBV11-1 and TRBJ2-1; TRBD2 agrees at 7 bases. In germline, CDR1 is SGHAT, CDR2 FQDESV (reference sequence). The V segment lost 1 base and the J segment 4 bases; nucleotides outside the gene matches: 25. The CDR3 is 22 amino acids. The CDR3 reads CASSLGFKRWTSGPPEYNEQFF. The CDR3 region has the DNA TGTGCCAGCAGCTTAGGCTTTAAGAGGTGGACTAGTGGCCCCCCGGAATACAATGAGCAGTTCTTC.

A few counts support this clonotype. The chain is built from TRBV18 and TRBJ2-3; D is unclear. CDR1 KGHSH and CDR2 LQKENI come from the germline V gene. This CDR3 is built from 14 residues. V gave up 3 bases and J gave up 3 bases, with 10 bases separating them. CDR3: CASSPGYRTDTQYF. The DNA for the CDR3 is TGTGCCAGCTCACCGGGCTATCGGACAGATACGCAGTATTTT. The full variable domain, in which reference TRBV18 and TRBJ2-3 provide the parts outside the CDR3, is NAGVMQNPRHLVRRRGQEARLRCSPMKGHSHVYWYRQLPEEGLKFMVYLQKENIIDESGMPKERFSAEFPKEGPSILRIQQVVRGDSAAYFCASSPGYRTDTQYFGPGTRLTVL.

This clonotype turned up a few times. The chain uses TRBV5-1 and TRBJ1-4; maybe TRBD1 (5 bases). The V gene's germline CDR1 is SGHRS and CDR2 YFSETQ. V gave up 0 bases and J gave up 7 bases, with 16 bases separating them. This CDR3 is 16 amino acids long. The CDR3 region is CASSLVEQLGREKLFF. CDR3 nucleotides: TGCGCCAGCAGCTTGGTAGAGCAACTGGGGCGTGAAAAACTGTTTTTT.

CDR3 nucleotides: TGTGCCAGCAGCTTAGTACAGGGGGTGGGTGAAGCTTTCTTT. Translating it yields CASSLVQGVGEAFF. The chain employs TRBV7-9 and TRBJ1-1; 8 bases map to TRBD1. V shed 1 base and J 7 bases; nucleotides not matched to a gene: 5. This CDR3 spans 14 amino acids. Germline V gene data show CDR1 as SEHNR and CDR2 as FQNEAQ (reference sequence).

V is TRBV4-3 and J is TRBJ1-2; 8 nucleotides align to TRBD1. V gave up 4 bases and J gave up 0 bases; unmatched junction bases: 4. This CDR3 is built from 15 residues. Germline values: CDR1 LGHNA, CDR2 YSLEER. The CDR3 nucleotides read TGCGCCAGCAGCCGGGGACAGGCCACTAACTATGGCTACACCTTC. It is translated as CASSRGQATNYGYTF.